Below are 23 T cell receptor beta chains sequenced from a single sample in a study of shared clonotypes between healthy human individuals. This table comes from immunoSEQ multiplex PCR, and its TCRdb copy is limited to in-frame clones, with some not included. This sample has 2 million to 2.5 million clones, with 92% found just once. Sequencing used naive CD4+ T cells from PBMCs. Indicated subset: CD45RA+ positively selected. The receptors shown here come from a young man in good health. Some clones in this sample may be carry-over from other donors' samples.

The rearrangement joins TRBV30 to TRBJ2-5, with TRBD2 identical over 8 bases. The DNA end is a closer match to TRBJ2-7, so the J assignment may be wrong. Germline V gene sequence: CDR1 GTSNPN, CDR2 SVGIG (reference sequence). The CDR3 contains 13 residues. The CDR3 sequence: CAWSVRGGNEQYF. CDR3 DNA sequence: TGTGCCTGGAGTGTACGCGGGGGGAACGAGCAGTACTTC.

This clone was detected only once. Other DNA sequences of this sample code for an identical CDR3. This chain's CDR3 is CASSPDRGSYGYTF. DNA for the CDR3: TGTGCCAGCTCACCAGATAGAGGGAGCTATGGCTACACCTTC. J is TRBJ1-2 and V is TRBV18, with D uncertain. CDR3 length equals 14 residues. V was trimmed by 2 bases and J by 4 bases, leaving 11 bases between them. Germline V lookup: CDR1 KGHSH, CDR2 LQKENI.

The chain has TRBV29-1 and TRBJ2-5, with TRBD1 identical over 7 bases. V was pared by 1 base and J by 7 bases, with 9 bases of the junction left unmatched. Per germline, CDR1 SQVTM and CDR2 ANQGSEA. The CDR3 is made up of 14 amino acids. The CDR3 nucleotides are TGCAGCGTTGAAGCCGGCAGGGGGATTTTGACCCAGTACTTC. This sequence encodes CSVEAGRGILTQYF.

The chain is built from TRBV2 and TRBJ1-5; TRBD1 might be the D (5 bases). The CDR3 is 16 residues long. CDR1 is SNHLY, CDR2 FYNNEI, per germline. V was pared by 2 bases and J by 9 bases, with 20 bases between. The chain's CDR3 is CASSELGVRDQWPQHF. DNA for the CDR3: TGTGCCAGCAGTGAATTAGGGGTGAGGGATCAATGGCCCCAGCATTTT. Full variable domain (rest looked up from reference TRBV2 and TRBJ1-5): EPEVTQTPSHQVTQMGQEVILRCVPISNHLYFYWYRQILGQKVEFLVSFYNNEISEKSEIFDDQFSVERPDGSNFTLKIRSTKLEDSAMYFCASSELGVRDQWPQHFGDGTRLSIL.

This clone was counted a single time. This chain uses TRBV11-2 with TRBJ1-1, with unresolved D. V lost 5 bases, J lost 0 bases, and 16 bases lay in between. This CDR3 has 16 residues. The germline gives CDR1 SGHAT, CDR2 FQNNGV. CDR3: CASSPRHPILNTEAFF. The CDR3 nucleotides read TGTGCCAGCAGCCCACGACACCCAATACTGAACACTGAAGCTTTCTTT.

This sequence joins TRBV10-3 and TRBJ1-2; 7 nucleotides agree with TRBD1. V dropped 2 bases and J dropped 1; count of bases not matched to a gene: 4. This CDR3 spans 15 amino acids. Per germline, CDR1 ENHRY and CDR2 SYGVKD. The CDR3 coding sequence is TGTGCCATCAGTGAGCGGCAGGGGGATAACTATGGCTACACCTTC. The encoded protein is CAISERQGDNYGYTF.

The J gene is TRBJ2-2, the V gene TRBV27; D uncertain. Trimming took off 6 bases at V and 0 bases at J, with 8 bases between the two ends. The CDR3 loop spans 14 amino acids. The germline V gene encodes CDR1 MNHEY and CDR2 SMNVEV (reference sequence). The CDR3 sequence is CASSRTTNTGELFF. CDR3 sequence (DNA): TGTGCCAGCAGCAGGACGACGAACACCGGGGAGCTGTTTTTT.

DNA for the CDR3: TGTGCCAGCAGCCCTACAGGGCGCGAGACCCAGTACTTC. Its protein product is CASSPTGRETQYF. V and J are TRBV27 and TRBJ2-5; D is possibly TRBD1 (6 bases). This CDR3 comprises 13 residues. Germline assignment: CDR1 MNHEY and CDR2 SMNVEV (reference sequence). V was shortened by 6 bases and J by 5 bases, with 13 bases between the two germline ends.

This clone turned up a few times. The V and J genes are TRBV6-5 and TRBJ1-3; TRBD1 is a possible D gene (5 bases). Deletions cut 6 bases from V and 0 bases from J, with 12 bases between. Germline V gene sequence: CDR1 MNHEY, CDR2 SVGAGI. The CDR3 has 15 amino acids. The DNA of the CDR3 is TGTGCCAGCAGCCGGGGGTTAGGCTCTGGAAACACCATATATTTT. As protein: CASSRGLGSGNTIYF.

This clone was found a few times. J is TRBJ1-5 and V is TRBV2, with 9 bases aligning to TRBD1. The CDR3 loop spans 15 amino acids. The germline V gene encodes CDR1 SNHLY and CDR2 FYNNEI. Trimming removed 1 base from V and 6 bases from J; junction bases left unmatched: 4. The CDR3 sequence: CASSEEMGQGQPQHF. CDR3 in DNA: TGTGCCAGCAGTGAAGAGATGGGACAGGGTCAGCCCCAGCATTTT. Filled out from reference TRBV2 and TRBJ1-5, the complete variable domain reads EPEVTQTPSHQVTQMGQEVILRCVPISNHLYFYWYRQILGQKVEFLVSFYNNEISEKSEIFDDQFSVERPDGSNFTLKIRSTKLEDSAMYFCASSEEMGQGQPQHFGDGTRLSIL.

V and J are TRBV5-6 and TRBJ1-3; tentatively, D is TRBD1 (5 bases). CDR1 and CDR2 (germline): SGHDT, YYEEEE. The CDR3 spans 14 residues. V was clipped by 6 bases and J by 2 bases, with 12 bases between them. The CDR3 here is CASTKTEAGNTIYF. The CDR3 nucleotides read TGTGCCAGCACCAAGACAGAGGCTGGAAACACCATATATTTT.

The chain links TRBV2 to TRBJ2-7; possibly TRBD1 for D (5 bases). Germline V gene lookup returns CDR1 SNHLY and CDR2 FYNNEI. V lost 0 bases and J lost 3, with 6 bases in between. The CDR3 has 13 residues. DNA of the CDR3: TGTGCCAGCAGTGAAGCGCAGGGCTACGAGCAGTACTTC. Amino acids: CASSEAQGYEQYF.

CDR3 sequence reads: CASSLEGYKNIQYF. CDR3 sequence (DNA): TGTGCCAGCAGCTTGGAAGGGTACAAAAACATTCAGTACTTC. V gene TRBV5-6 combines with J gene TRBJ2-4; unclear D gene. V was trimmed by 0 bases and J by 3 bases, leaving 7 bases between them. CDR3 length: 14 amino acids. CDR1 is SGHDT, CDR2 YYEEEE, per germline.

J is TRBJ2-7 and V is TRBV5-1; 8 bases match TRBD2. The V gene end was trimmed by 3 bases and the J gene end by 0 bases; junction bases not matched to a gene: 8. CDR3 size: 16 residues. The germline CDR1 and CDR2 sequences are SGHRS and YFSETQ. The CDR3 DNA follows: TGCGCCAGCAGCTCCCCGGGGAGCGGGAGCTCCTACGAGCAGTACTTC. This translates into CASSSPGSGSSYEQYF.

This sequence joins TRBV2 and TRBJ2-1, with 10 bases that match TRBD2. Germline CDR1 SNHLY, CDR2 FYNNEI. With 0 bases clipped from V and 7 bases from J, the junction kept 12 bases outside the gene matches. The CDR3 runs to 18 residues. The CDR3 DNA sequence: TGTGCCAGCAGTGAAGCGGGGCTAGCGGGAGCCCTTGGGAATGAGCAGTTCTTC. Amino acids: CASSEAGLAGALGNEQFF.

The chain couples TRBV5-1 to TRBJ2-7; the D gene is possibly TRBD2 (6 bases). Germline lookup yields CDR1 SGHRS and CDR2 YFSETQ. The CDR3 consists of 13 residues. V lost 4 bases, J lost 3 bases, and 11 bases lay in between. The CDR3: CASSPGLFYEQYF. The DNA of the CDR3 is TGCGCCAGCAGCCCGGGACTTTTCTACGAGCAGTACTTC.

V gene TRBV28 combines with J gene TRBJ2-1; either TRBD1 or TRBD2 may supply D (5 bases each). Trimming pared 3 bases from V and 0 bases from J, leaving 12 bases between. This CDR3 has 16 amino acids. Per the germline V gene, CDR1 is MDHEN and CDR2 is SYDVKM. The CDR3 DNA is TGTGCCAGCAGTTTGGGACCAATAAGCTCCTACAATGAGCAGTTCTTC. Protein sequence: CASSLGPISSYNEQFF.

V is TRBV7-2 and J is TRBJ2-1; 10 bases match TRBD2. CDR3 length: 16 residues. With 1 base clipped from V and 2 bases from J, the junction kept 2 bases outside the gene matches. The V gene's germline CDR1 is SGHTA and CDR2 FQGNSA. CDR3 nucleotide sequence: TGTGCCAGCAGCTTAGAAGGGACTAGCGCCTACAATGAGCAGTTCTTC. Its protein product is CASSLEGTSAYNEQFF.

The chain carries TRBV9 and TRBJ1-2; D may be TRBD1 (5 bases). This CDR3 contains 15 residues. V was pared by 2 bases and J by 2 bases, with 13 bases between. Germline V lookup: CDR1 SGDLS, CDR2 YYNGEE. The CDR3 sequence is CASSVHHQGNYGYTF. CDR3 nucleotide sequence: TGTGCCAGCAGCGTCCATCACCAGGGAAACTATGGCTACACCTTC. Complete variable domain (other parts from reference TRBV9 and TRBJ1-2): DSGVTQTPKHLITATGQRVTLRCSPRSGDLSVYWYQQSLDQGLQFLIQYYNGEERAKGNILERFSAQQFPDLHSELNLSSLELGDSALYFCASSVHHQGNYGYTFGSGTRLTVV.

The rearrangement uses TRBV5-4 and TRBJ2-7; 9 bases align to TRBD1. V gave up 0 bases and J gave up 5 bases; unmatched junction bases: 6. The germline CDR1 and CDR2 sequences are SGHNT and YYREEE (reference sequence). The CDR3 has 15 residues. The CDR3, as DNA: TGTGCCAGCAGCTTGGGGGGACAGGGTAGCGACGAGCAGTACTTC. It encodes CASSLGGQGSDEQYF.

The V call is TRBV7-2, the J call TRBJ2-1, with 8 bases aligning to TRBD1. Trimming removed 5 bases from V and 9 bases from J; junction bases left unmatched: 15. CDR1 is SGHTA and CDR2 is FQGNSA in the germline V gene. The length of the CDR3 is 16 residues. CDR3 DNA sequence: TGTGCCAGCAGCCCCCACGGGACAGGTAATGACGGTGAGCAGTTCTTC. It specifies CASSPHGTGNDGEQFF. Supplemented by reference TRBV7-2 and TRBJ2-1, the full variable domain reads GAGVSQSPSNKVTEKGKDVELRCDPISGHTALYWYRQSLGQGLEFLIYFQGNSAPDKSGLPSDRFSAERTGGSVSTLTIQRTQQEDSAVYLCASSPHGTGNDGEQFFGPGTRLTVL.

The chain links TRBV19 to TRBJ1-3; D not certain. CDR1 LNHDA and CDR2 SQIVND come from the germline V gene (reference sequence). CDR3 length: 14 residues. Between the trimmed V and J ends, which lost 3 bases and 3 bases, there was a span of 9 bases. CDR3 region: CASSIPGSGNTIYF. The CDR3 coding sequence is TGTGCCAGTAGTATCCCGGGGAGTGGAAACACCATATATTTT.

This rearrangement joins TRBV6-1 to TRBJ1-1, with 8 bases that match TRBD1. CDR1 and CDR2 from the germline V gene are MNHNS and SASEGT. Trimming cost V 2 bases and J 8 bases; bases outside gene matches: 19. The CDR3 runs to 18 residues. The CDR3 nucleotides read TGTGCCAGCAGTGAATGGGGCGACGGGGCCAGGGGGCGTGTCGAAGCTTTCTTT. This codes for CASSEWGDGARGRVEAFF.